This entry describes one T cell receptor beta chain. The junction does not match germline at one end; this may be a read error. The sample is drawn from a study of radiotherapy plus CTLA-4 blockade in lung cancer. The CDR3 length is 14 residues. Sequencing was performed with immunoSEQ multiplex PCR; in TCRdb, only in-frame clones are kept and a portion is missing. Here the sample spans 85,000 to 90,000 clones, about 88% being singletons. This receptor was identified in a human donor with non-small cell lung cancer that progressed on radiotherapy plus ipilimumab. The V call is TRBV5-3, the J call TRBJ2-7; TRBD1 matches 8 bases. TRBV5-3 is identified as an open reading frame with a role that is uncertain. The sample consisted of peripheral blood, taken from a patient treated with radiotherapy plus ipilimumab. CDR3 in amino acids: CASSLGQDYYEQYF. The CDR3 DNA follows: TGTGCCAGCAGCTTGGGACAGGACTACTACGAGCAGTACTTC.